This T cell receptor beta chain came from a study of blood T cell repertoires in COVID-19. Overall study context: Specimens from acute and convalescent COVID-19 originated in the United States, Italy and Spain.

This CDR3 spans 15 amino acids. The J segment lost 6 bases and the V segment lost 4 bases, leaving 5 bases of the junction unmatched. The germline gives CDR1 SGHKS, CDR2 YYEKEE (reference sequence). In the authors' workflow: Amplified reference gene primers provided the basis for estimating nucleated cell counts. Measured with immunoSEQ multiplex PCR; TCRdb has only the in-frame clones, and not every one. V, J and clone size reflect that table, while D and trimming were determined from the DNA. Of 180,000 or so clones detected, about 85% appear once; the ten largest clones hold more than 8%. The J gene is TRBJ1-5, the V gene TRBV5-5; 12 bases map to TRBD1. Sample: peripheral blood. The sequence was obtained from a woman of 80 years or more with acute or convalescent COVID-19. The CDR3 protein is CASSREGQGAQPQHF. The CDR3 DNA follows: TGTGCCAGCAGCCGGGAGGGACAGGGGGCTCAGCCCCAGCATTTT.